This T cell receptor (beta chain) appears in the sequencing data of a study of CD8+ T cells in alopecia areata. Whole-study findings and limits: Numerous expanded lesional clones remained in scalp and blood during tofacitinib.

A remark on this clone: No antigen is known for it.

Treatment indicated: oral pan-JAK inhibitor, 5-10 mg twice daily. Extracted from the samples, RNA was reverse transcribed into cDNA to serve as the sequencing template. Here immunoSEQ multiplex PCR was the method, and the copy in TCRdb shows in-frame clones only, minus some. Of some 180,000 clones listed, approximately 53% were seen once; the top ten hold more than 10%. Sequences were derived from CD8+ T cells sorted from blood, sampled at week 24, from a patient treated with tofacitinib. This receptor was obtained from a human donor with alopecia areata.

CDR3 residues: CASSSRTGSNQPQHF. The CDR3 DNA reads as TGTGCCAGTAGTTCCAGGACAGGGAGCAATCAGCCCCAGCATTTT. The J gene is TRBJ1-5, the V gene TRBV19, with 8 bases matching TRBD1. Per the germline V gene, CDR1 is LNHDA and CDR2 is SQIVND (reference sequence). The CDR3 is 15 residues long. The J segment lost 1 base and the V segment lost 5 bases, leaving 4 bases of the junction unmatched.